One TCR beta chain is described in this entry. The antigen is unknown. This sample stems from a study of beta chain features in type 1 diabetes. Regarding the study as a whole: PCR might show a preference for shorter templates, equally across patients and controls. Across all four CD4+ subsets, people with type 1 diabetes showed modestly shorter TCRB CDR3s. Sequencing used cDNA, and cells with high TCR expression could therefore be over-represented.

What was sequenced were expressed TCRB transcripts, since all of the isolated RNA had been reverse transcribed. Using immunoSEQ multiplex PCR, the repertoire was profiled, and TCRdb retains in-frame clones only, with some absent. The top ten hold 0.05% to 0.07% of the sample, which has about 470,000 clones, around 30% seen once. Trimming removed 5 bases from V and 7 bases from J; junction bases left unmatched: 8. CDR1 and CDR2 from the germline V gene are LGHNA and YNFKEQ. This CDR3 has 15 amino acids. The clonotype was recovered from a man aged 18 to 29 in good health. The sample comprised naive CD4+ T cells from blood. This sequence joins TRBV4-2 and TRBJ2-1; 10 bases map to TRBD2. The CDR3 spells CASSSRAGGENEQFF. Here the CDR3 DNA reads TGTGCCAGCAGCTCTAGAGCGGGAGGGGAAAATGAGCAGTTCTTC.